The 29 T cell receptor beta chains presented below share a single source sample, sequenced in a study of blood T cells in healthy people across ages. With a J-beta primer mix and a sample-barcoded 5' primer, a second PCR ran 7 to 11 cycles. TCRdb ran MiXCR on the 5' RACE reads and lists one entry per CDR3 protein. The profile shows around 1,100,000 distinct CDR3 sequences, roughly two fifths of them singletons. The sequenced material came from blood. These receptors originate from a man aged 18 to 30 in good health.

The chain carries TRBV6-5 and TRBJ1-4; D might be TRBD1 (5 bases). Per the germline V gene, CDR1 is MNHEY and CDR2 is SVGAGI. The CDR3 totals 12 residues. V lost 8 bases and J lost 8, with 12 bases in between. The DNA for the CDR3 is TGTGCCAGCGGCAGGGTTTGGGAAAAACTGTTTTTT. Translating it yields CASGRVWEKLFF.

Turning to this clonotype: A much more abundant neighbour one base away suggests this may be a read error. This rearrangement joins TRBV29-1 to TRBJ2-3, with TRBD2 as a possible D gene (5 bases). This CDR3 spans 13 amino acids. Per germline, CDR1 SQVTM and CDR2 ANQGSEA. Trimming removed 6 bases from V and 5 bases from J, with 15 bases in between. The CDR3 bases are TGCAGCGTGCGACTAACTCTCGGAGATACGCAGTATTTT. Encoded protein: CSVRLTLGDTQYF.

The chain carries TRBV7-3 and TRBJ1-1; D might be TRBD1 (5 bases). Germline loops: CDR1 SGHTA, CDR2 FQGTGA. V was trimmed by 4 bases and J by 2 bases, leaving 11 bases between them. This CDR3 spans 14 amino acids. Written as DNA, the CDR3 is TGTGCCAGCAGCTCCCGGACACAAAACACTGAAGCTTTCTTT. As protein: CASSSRTQNTEAFF.

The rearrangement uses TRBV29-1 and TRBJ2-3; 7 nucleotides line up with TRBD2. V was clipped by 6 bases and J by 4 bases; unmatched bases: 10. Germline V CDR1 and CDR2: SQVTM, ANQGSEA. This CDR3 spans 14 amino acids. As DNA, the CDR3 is TGCAGCGTCCCCGGGAGCGGGGTGGCAGATACGCAGTATTTT. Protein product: CSVPGSGVADTQYF.

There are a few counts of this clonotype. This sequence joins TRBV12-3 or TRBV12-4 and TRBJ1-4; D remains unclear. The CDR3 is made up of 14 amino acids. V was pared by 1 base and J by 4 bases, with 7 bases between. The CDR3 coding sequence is TGTGCCAGCAGTTTAGGTTCCATTAATGAAAAACTGTTTTTT. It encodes CASSLGSINEKLFF.

CDR3 DNA sequence: TGTGCCAGCAGTCCCCCAGCGGGATTATTTCAAGAGACCCAGTACTTC. It encodes CASSPPAGLFQETQYF. This rearrangement joins TRBV12-3 or TRBV12-4 to TRBJ2-5, with 7 bases lining up with TRBD2. The CDR3 is 16 residues long. The V gene end was trimmed by 5 bases and the J gene end by 2 bases; junction bases not matched to a gene: 11.

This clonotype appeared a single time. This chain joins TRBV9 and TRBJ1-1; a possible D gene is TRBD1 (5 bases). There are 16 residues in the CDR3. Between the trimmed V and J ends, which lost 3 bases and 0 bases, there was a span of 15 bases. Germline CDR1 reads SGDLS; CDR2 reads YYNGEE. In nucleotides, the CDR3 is TGTGCCAGCAGCGCCGACCCTGGGACCTTGAACACTGAAGCTTTCTTT. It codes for CASSADPGTLNTEAFF.

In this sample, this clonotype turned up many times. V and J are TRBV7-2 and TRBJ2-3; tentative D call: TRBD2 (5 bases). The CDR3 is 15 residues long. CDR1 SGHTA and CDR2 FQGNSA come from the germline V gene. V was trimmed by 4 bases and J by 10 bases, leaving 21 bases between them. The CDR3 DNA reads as TGTGCCAGCAGCTCCGGAGGCAGGACCCTCATACCGCAGTATTTT. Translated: CASSSGGRTLIPQYF.

The CDR3 DNA follows: TGTGCCATCAGGTCGGACAGGGGGGACTATGGCTACACCTTC. Encoded protein: CAIRSDRGDYGYTF. This rearrangement joins TRBV10-3 to TRBJ1-2, with 10 nucleotides matching TRBD1. V shed 6 bases and J 3 bases; nucleotides not matched to a gene: 4. The CDR3 is made up of 14 amino acids. CDR1 and CDR2 (germline): ENHRY, SYGVKD.

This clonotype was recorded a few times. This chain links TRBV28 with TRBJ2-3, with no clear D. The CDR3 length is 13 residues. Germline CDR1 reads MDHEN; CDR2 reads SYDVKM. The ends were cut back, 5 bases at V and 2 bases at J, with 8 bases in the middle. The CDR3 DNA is TGTGCCAGCAGTACTATACCCACAGATACGCAGTATTTT. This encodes CASSTIPTDTQYF.

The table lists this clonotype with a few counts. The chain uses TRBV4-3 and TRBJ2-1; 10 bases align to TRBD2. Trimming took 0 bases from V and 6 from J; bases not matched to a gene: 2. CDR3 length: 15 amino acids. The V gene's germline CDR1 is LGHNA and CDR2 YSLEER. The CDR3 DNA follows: TGCGCCAGCAGCCAAGATTCTAGCGGGGGCAATGAGCAGTTCTTC. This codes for CASSQDSSGGNEQFF.

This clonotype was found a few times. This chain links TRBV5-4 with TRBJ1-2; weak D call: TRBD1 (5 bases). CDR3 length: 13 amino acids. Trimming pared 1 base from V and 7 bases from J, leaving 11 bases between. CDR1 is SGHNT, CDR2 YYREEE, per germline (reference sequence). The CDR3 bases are TGTGCCAGCAGCTTGAGGGACTCTGCTGGCTACACCTTC. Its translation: CASSLRDSAGYTF.

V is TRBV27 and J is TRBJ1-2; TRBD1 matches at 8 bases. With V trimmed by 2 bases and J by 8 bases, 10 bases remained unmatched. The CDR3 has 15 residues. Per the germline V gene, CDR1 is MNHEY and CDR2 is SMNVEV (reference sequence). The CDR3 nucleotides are TGTGCCAGCAGTTTAGGGGGCAGGGGGCGCGTAGGCTACACCTTC. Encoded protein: CASSLGGRGRVGYTF.

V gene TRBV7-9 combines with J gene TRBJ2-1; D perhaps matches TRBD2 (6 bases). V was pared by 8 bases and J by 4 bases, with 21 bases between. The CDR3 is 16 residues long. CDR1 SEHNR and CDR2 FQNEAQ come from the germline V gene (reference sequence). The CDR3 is CASGGPRDLQYNEQFF. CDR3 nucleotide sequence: TGTGCCAGCGGAGGACCCCGGGACTTACAATACAATGAGCAGTTCTTC.

CDR3: CASSPLLVASTDTQYF. The CDR3 DNA reads TGTGCCAGCTCACCCCTCCTGGTCGCGAGCACAGATACGCAGTATTTT. The genes are TRBV18 and TRBJ2-3; D call uncertain. From germline, CDR1 is KGHSH and CDR2 LQKENI. V shed 3 bases and J shed 0 bases, with 13 bases lying between them. There are 16 residues in the CDR3.

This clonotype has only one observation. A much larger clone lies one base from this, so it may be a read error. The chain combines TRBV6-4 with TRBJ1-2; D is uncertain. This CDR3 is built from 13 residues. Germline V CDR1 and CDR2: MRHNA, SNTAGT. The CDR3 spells CASSDSNNHGYTF. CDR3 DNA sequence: TGTGCCAGCAGTGACTCGAATAACCATGGCTACACCTTC.

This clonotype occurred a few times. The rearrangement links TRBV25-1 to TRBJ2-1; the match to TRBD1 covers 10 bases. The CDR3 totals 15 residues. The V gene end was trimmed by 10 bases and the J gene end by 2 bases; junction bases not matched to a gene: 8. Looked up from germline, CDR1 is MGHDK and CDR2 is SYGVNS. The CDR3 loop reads CATKAGTGAYNEQFF. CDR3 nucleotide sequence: TGTGCCACTAAGGCTGGGACAGGGGCCTACAATGAGCAGTTCTTC.

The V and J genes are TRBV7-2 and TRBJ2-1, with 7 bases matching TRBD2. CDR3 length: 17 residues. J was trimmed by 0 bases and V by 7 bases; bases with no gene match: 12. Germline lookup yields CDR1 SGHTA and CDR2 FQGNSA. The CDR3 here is CASTRSASGSSYNEQFF. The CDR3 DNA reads TGTGCCAGCACCAGATCGGCTAGCGGAAGCTCCTACAATGAGCAGTTCTTC.

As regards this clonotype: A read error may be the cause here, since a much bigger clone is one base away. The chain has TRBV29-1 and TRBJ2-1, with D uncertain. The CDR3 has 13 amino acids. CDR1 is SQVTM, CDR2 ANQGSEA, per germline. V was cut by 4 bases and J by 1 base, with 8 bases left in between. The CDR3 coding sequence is TGCAGCGTTGGGGATGGTTCCTACAATGAGCAGTTCTTC. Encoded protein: CSVGDGSYNEQFF.

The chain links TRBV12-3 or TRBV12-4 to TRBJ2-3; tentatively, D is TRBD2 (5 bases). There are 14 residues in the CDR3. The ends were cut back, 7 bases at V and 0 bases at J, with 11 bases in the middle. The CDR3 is CASTKAASTDTQYF. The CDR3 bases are TGTGCCAGCACCAAAGCGGCTAGCACAGATACGCAGTATTTT.

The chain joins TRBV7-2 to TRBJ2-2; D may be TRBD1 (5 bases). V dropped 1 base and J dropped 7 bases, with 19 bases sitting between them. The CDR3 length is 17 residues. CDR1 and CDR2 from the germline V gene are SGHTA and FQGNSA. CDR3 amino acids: CASSLGLTARVGGELFF. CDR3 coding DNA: TGTGCCAGCAGCTTAGGATTAACGGCCAGGGTTGGCGGGGAGCTGTTTTTT.

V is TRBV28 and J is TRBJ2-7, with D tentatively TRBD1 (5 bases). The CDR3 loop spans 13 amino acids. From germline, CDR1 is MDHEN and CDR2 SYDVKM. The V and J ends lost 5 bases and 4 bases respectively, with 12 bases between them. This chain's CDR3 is CASSAEQAYEQYF. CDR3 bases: TGTGCCAGCAGTGCCGAACAGGCTTACGAGCAGTACTTC. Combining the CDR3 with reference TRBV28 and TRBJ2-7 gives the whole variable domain DVKVTQSSRYLVKRTGEKVFLECVQDMDHENMFWYRQDPGLGLRLIYFSYDVKMKEKGDIPEGYSVSREKKERFSLILESASTNQTSMYLCASSAEQAYEQYFGPGTRLTVT.

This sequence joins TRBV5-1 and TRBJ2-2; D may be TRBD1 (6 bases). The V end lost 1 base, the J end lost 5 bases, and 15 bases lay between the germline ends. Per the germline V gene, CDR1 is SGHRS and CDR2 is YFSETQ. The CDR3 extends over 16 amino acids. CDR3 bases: TGCGCCAGCAGCTTGCTTTCAGGGGCGTTGACCGGGGAGCTGTTTTTT. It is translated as CASSLLSGALTGELFF.

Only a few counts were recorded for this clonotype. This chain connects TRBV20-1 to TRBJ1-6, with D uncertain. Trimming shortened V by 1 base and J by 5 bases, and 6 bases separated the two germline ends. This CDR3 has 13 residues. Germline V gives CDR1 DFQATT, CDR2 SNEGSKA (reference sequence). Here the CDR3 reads CSARGVHNSPLHF. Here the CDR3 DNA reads TGCAGTGCTAGAGGGGTGCATAATTCACCCCTCCACTTT.

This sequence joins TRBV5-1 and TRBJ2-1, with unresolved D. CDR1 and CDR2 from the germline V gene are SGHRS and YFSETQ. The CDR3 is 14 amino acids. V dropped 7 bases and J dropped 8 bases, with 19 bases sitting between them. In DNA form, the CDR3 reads TGCGCCAGCCCTACAACGAGTTTGAGCGATGAGCAGTTCTTC. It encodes CASPTTSLSDEQFF.

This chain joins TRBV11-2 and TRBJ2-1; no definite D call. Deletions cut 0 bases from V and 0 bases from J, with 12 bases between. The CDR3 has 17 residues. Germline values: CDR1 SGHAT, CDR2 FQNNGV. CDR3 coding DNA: TGTGCCAGCAGCTTAGATCGCCCAGCTAGCTCCTACAATGAGCAGTTCTTC. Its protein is CASSLDRPASSYNEQFF.

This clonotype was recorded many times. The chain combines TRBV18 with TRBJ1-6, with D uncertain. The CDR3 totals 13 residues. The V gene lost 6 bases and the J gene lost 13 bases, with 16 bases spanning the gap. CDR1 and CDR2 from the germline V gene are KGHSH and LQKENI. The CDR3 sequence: CASSLDSQRPLHF. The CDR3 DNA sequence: TGTGCCAGCTCTCTAGACTCTCAAAGGCCCCTCCACTTT.

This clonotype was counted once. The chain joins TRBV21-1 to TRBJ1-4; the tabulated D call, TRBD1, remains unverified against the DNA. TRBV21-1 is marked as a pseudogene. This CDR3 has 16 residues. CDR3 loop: CASSTRQDATNEKLFF. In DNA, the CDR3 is TGTGCCAGCAGCACCAGACAGGATGCAACTAATGAAAAACTGTTTTTT.

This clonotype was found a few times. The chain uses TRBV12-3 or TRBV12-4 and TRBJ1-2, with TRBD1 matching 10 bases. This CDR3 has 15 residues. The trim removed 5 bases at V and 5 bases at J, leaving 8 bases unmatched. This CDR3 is CASSRKGQGYYGYTF. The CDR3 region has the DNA TGTGCCAGCAGTCGAAAGGGACAGGGGTATTATGGCTACACCTTC.